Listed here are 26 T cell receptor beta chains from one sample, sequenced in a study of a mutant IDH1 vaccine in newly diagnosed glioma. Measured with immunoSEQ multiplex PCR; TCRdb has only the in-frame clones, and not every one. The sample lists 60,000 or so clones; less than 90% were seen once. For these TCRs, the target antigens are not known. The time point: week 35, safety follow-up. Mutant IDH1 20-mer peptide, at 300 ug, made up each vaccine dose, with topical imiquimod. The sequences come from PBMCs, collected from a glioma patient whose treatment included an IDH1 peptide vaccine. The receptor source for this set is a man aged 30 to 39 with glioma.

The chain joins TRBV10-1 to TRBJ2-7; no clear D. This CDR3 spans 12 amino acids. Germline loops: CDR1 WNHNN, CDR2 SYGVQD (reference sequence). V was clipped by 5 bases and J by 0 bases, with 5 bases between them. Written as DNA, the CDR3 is TGCGCCAGCAGTACATACTCCTACGAGCAGTACTTC. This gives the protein CASSTYSYEQYF.

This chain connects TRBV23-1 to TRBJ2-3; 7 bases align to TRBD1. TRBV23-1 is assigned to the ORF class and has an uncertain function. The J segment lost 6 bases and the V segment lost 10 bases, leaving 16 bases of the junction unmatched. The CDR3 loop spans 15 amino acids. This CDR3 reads CANSPRQGRGDTQYF. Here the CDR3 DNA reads TGCGCCAATTCCCCAAGACAGGGCAGAGGGGATACGCAGTATTTT.

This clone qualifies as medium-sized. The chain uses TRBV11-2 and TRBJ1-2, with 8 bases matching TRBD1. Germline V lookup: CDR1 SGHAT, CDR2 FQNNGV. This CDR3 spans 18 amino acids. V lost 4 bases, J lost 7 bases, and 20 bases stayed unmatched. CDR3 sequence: CASSWGVMRRGRQGGYTF. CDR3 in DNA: TGTGCCAGCAGCTGGGGCGTTATGCGCAGGGGGCGCCAGGGTGGCTACACCTTC.

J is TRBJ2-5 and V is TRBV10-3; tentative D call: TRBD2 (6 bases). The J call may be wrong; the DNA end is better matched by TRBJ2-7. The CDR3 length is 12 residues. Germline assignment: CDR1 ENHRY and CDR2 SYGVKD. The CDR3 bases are TGTGCCACCTGGCGGGGCTCCTACGAGCAGTACTTC. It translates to CATWRGSYEQYF.

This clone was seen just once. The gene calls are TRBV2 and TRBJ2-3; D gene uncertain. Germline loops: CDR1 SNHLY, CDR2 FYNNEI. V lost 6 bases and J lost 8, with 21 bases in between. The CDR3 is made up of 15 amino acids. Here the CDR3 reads CASSGLLKGSLTQYF. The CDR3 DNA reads TGTGCCAGCAGCGGCCTCCTTAAGGGCAGTCTTACGCAGTATTTT.

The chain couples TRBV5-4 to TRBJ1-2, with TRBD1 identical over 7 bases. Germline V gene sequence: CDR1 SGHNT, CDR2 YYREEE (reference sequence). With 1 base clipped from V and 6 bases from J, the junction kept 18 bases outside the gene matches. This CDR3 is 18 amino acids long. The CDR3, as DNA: TGTGCCAGCAGCTTGACGGGACAGCCGCCCCTAGGGCTAGATGGCTACACCTTC. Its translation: CASSLTGQPPLGLDGYTF.

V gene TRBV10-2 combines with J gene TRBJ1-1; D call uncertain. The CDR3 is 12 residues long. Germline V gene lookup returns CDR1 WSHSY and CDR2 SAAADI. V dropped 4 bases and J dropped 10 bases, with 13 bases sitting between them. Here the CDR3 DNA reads TGCGCCAGCAGTGGGAGGCGTGTGGGAGCTTTCTTT. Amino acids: CASSGRRVGAFF.

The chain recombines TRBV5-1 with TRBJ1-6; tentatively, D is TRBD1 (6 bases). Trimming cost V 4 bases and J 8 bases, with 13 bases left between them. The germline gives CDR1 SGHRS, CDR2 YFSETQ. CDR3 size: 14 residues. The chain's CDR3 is CASSPTGRDSPLHF. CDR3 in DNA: TGCGCCAGCAGCCCGACAGGAAGGGATTCACCCCTCCACTTT.

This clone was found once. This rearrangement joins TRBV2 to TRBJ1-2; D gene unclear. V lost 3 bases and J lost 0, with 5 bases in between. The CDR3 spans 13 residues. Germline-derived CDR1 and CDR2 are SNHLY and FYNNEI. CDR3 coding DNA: TGTGCCAGCAGTGACAGCCCTAACTATGGCTACACCTTC. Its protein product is CASSDSPNYGYTF.

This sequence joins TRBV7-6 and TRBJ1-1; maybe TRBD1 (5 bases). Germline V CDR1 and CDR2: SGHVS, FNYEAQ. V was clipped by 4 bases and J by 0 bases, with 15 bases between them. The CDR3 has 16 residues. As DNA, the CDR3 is TGTGCCAGCAGCTGGGCCGGGGCGGGGATGAACACTGAAGCTTTCTTT. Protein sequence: CASSWAGAGMNTEAFF.

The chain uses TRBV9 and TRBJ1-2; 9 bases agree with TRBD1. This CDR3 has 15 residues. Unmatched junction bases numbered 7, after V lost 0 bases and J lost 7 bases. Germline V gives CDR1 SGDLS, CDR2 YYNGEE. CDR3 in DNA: TGTGCCAGCAGCGTAGGAAAGGACAGGGGCTTTGGCTACACCTTC. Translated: CASSVGKDRGFGYTF.

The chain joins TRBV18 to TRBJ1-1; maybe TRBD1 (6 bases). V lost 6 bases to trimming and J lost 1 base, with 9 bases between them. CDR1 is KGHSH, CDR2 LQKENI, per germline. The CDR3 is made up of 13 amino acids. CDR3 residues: CASSRTENTEAFF. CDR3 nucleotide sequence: TGTGCCAGCTCCCGGACAGAGAACACTGAAGCTTTCTTT.

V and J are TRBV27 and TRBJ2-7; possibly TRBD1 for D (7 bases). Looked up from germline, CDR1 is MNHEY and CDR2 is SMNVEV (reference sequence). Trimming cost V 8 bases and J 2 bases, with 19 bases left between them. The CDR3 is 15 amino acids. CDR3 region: CASWYRRGPTYEQYF. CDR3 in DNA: TGTGCCAGCTGGTACCGGAGGGGGCCAACCTACGAGCAGTACTTC.

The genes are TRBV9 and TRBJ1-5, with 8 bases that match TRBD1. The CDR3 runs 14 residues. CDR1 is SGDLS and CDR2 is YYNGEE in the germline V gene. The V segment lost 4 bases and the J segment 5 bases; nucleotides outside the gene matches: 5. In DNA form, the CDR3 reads TGTGCCAGCAGCCCTGGACAGGGATATCAGCCCCAGCATTTT. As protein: CASSPGQGYQPQHF. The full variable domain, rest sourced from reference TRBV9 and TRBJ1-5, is DSGVTQTPKHLITATGQRVTLRCSPRSGDLSVYWYQQSLDQGLQFLIQYYNGEERAKGNILERFSAQQFPDLHSELNLSSLELGDSALYFCASSPGQGYQPQHFGDGTRLSIL.

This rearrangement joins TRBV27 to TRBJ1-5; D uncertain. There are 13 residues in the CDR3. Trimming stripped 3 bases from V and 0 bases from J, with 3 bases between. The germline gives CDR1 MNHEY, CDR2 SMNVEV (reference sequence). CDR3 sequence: CASSLDSNQPQHF. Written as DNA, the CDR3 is TGTGCCAGCAGTTTGGATAGCAATCAGCCCCAGCATTTT.

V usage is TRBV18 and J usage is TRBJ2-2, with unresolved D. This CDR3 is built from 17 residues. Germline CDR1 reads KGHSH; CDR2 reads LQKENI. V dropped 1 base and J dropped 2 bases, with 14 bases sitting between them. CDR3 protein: CASSPRSPGVNTGELFF. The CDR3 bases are TGTGCCAGCTCACCACGGAGCCCCGGTGTCAACACCGGGGAGCTGTTTTTT.

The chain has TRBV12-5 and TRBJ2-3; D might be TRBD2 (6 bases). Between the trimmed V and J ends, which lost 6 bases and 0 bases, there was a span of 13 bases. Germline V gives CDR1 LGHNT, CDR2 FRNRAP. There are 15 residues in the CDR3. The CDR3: CASGRAGLSTDTQYF. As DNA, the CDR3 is TGTGCTAGTGGGCGAGCGGGCCTTAGCACAGATACGCAGTATTTT.

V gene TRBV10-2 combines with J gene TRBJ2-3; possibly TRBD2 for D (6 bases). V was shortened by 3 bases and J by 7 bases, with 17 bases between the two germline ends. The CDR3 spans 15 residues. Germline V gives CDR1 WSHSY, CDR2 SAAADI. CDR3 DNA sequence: TGCGCCAGCAGTGACTTCCGGAGGGTAGGGAATACGCAGTATTTT. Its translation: CASSDFRRVGNTQYF.

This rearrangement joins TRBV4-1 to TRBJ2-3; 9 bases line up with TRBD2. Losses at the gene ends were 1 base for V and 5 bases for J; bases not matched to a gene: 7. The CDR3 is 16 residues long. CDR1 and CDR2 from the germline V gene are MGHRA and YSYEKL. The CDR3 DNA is TGCGCCAGCAGCCAAGGATTAGCGGGGGTTGTAGATACGCAGTATTTT. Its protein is CASSQGLAGVVDTQYF.

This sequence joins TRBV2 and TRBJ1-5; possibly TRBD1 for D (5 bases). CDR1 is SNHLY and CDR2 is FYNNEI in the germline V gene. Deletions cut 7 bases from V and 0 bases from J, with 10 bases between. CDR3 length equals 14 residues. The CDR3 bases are TGTGCCAGCAACCGACAGACTAGCAATCAGCCCCAGCATTTT. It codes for CASNRQTSNQPQHF.

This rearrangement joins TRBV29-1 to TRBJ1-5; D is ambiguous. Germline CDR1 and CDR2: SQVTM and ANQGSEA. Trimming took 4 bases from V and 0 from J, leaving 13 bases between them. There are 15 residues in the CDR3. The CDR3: CSVVSREYSNQPQHF. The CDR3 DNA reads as TGCAGCGTTGTCTCGAGGGAATATAGCAATCAGCCCCAGCATTTT.

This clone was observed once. The CDR3 DNA is TGTGCCAGCAGTTACCCAACAGGAGAAGGCTACGAGCAGTACTTC. This codes for CASSYPTGEGYEQYF. J is TRBJ2-7 and V is TRBV6-5; possibly TRBD1 for D (5 bases). The germline V and J ends were trimmed by 2 bases and 3 bases, with 14 bases remaining between them. This CDR3 spans 15 amino acids. Germline CDR1 and CDR2: MNHEY and SVGAGI.

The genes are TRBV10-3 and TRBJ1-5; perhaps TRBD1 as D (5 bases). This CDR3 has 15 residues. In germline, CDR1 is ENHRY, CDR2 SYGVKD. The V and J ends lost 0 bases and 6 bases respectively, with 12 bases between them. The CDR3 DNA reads TGTGCCATCAGTGAGTCCCGGGCAGGGTCTCAGCCCCAGCATTTT. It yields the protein CAISESRAGSQPQHF.

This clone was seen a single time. For the CDR3, the DNA is TGTGCCAGCAGACAGGACCCGAACACCGGGGAGCTGTTTTTT. The encoded protein is CASRQDPNTGELFF. This chain connects TRBV5-6 to TRBJ2-2, with D maybe TRBD1 (5 bases). Germline V lookup: CDR1 SGHDT, CDR2 YYEEEE. This CDR3 spans 14 amino acids. V gave up 5 bases and J gave up 0 bases, with 8 bases separating them.

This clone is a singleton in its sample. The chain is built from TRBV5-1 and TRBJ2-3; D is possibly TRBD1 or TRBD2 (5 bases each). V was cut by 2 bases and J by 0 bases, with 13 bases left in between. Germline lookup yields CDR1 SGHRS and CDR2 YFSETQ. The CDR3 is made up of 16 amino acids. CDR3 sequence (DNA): TGCGCCAGCAGCTTTGGGGGATGGGGTAGCACAGATACGCAGTATTTT. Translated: CASSFGGWGSTDTQYF.

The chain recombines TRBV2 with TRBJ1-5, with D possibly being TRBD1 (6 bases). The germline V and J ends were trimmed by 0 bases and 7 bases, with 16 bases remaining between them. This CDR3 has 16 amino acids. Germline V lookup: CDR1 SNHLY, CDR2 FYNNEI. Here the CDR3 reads CASSEALRGATQPQHF. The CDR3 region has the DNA TGTGCCAGCAGTGAAGCGCTTAGGGGGGCTACCCAGCCCCAGCATTTT.